Below are 31 T cell receptor beta chains sequenced from a single sample in a study of cytomegalovirus exposure and HLA in healthy donors. Researchers ran the PCR with 60 Vbeta and 13 Jbeta primers. Generated by immunoSEQ multiplex PCR, the TCRdb table keeps only in-frame clones and is missing some. Of over 65,000 clones in the sample, 65% to 80% were seen once. Sequenced sample: PBMCs. These receptors were obtained from a human donor in good health.

This clone came up a few times. Other DNA sequences from this sample encode an identical CDR3 as well. The chain links TRBV27 to TRBJ1-2; 7 positions agree with TRBD1. V lost 3 bases and J lost 6; bases outside the gene matches: 4. Germline CDR1 and CDR2: MNHEY and SMNVEV (reference sequence). The CDR3 is 13 amino acids. The chain's CDR3 is CASSFTGVNGYTF. As DNA, the CDR3 is TGTGCCAGCAGTTTTACAGGGGTGAATGGCTACACCTTC.

The chain is built from TRBV7-2 and TRBJ1-2; no clear D. Looked up from germline, CDR1 is SGHTA and CDR2 is FQGNSA. The CDR3 is made up of 14 amino acids. V shed 2 bases and J shed 8 bases, with 15 bases lying between them. CDR3 in amino acids: CASSLWVGSQGYTF. Here the CDR3 DNA reads TGTGCCAGCAGCTTATGGGTGGGGAGTCAGGGCTACACCTTC.

The sample holds one count of this clone. This chain joins TRBV6-4 and TRBJ2-1; TRBD2 aligns across 12 bases. CDR1 is MRHNA, CDR2 SNTAGT, per germline. The V and J ends lost 4 bases and 7 bases, in that order; junction bases with no gene match: 8. This CDR3 contains 16 residues. DNA for the CDR3: TGTGCCAGCAGTGTTGAACTAGCGGGGGGCGGGAATGAGCAGTTCTTC. This gives the protein CASSVELAGGGNEQFF.

V and J are TRBV7-2 and TRBJ1-5, with D unresolved. Trimming stripped 4 bases from V and 7 bases from J, with 17 bases between. The CDR3 loop spans 15 amino acids. CDR1 is SGHTA, CDR2 FQGNSA, per germline. The CDR3 region has the DNA TGTGCCAGCAGCTCATCCATCGGAGCGCGGCAGCCCCAGCATTTT. It codes for CASSSSIGARQPQHF.

The chain joins TRBV5-1 to TRBJ1-2; 8 positions agree with TRBD1. V was pared by 3 bases and J by 4 bases, with 8 bases of the junction left unmatched. CDR1 and CDR2 (germline): SGHRS, YFSETQ. This CDR3 is 15 amino acids long. The CDR3 nucleotides are TGCGCCAGCAGCTCACTGGACAGGGCCCCCTATGGCTACACCTTC. This sequence encodes CASSSLDRAPYGYTF.

The gene calls are TRBV15 and TRBJ1-1; tentative D call: TRBD1 (5 bases). Germline loops: CDR1 LNHNV, CDR2 YYDKDF (reference sequence). There are 16 residues in the CDR3. V lost 3 bases to trimming and J lost 0 bases, with 14 bases between them. CDR3 residues: CATSRGWAGLNTEAFF. CDR3 DNA: TGTGCCACCAGCAGGGGTTGGGCAGGGTTGAACACTGAAGCTTTCTTT.

This chain uses TRBV6-5 with TRBJ1-1; D is perhaps TRBD1 (6 bases). The CDR3 covers 16 residues. Germline V lookup: CDR1 MNHEY, CDR2 SVGAGI. V was shortened by 0 bases and J by 1 base, with 12 bases between the two germline ends. This chain's CDR3 is CASSYSSGTTNTEAFF. The DNA of the CDR3 is TGTGCCAGCAGTTACTCCTCTGGGACAACGAACACTGAAGCTTTCTTT.

This clone was observed once. V and J are TRBV6-1 and TRBJ2-1, with 7 bases identical to TRBD1. The CDR3 totals 15 residues. Germline CDR1 is MNHNS and CDR2 is SASEGT. V lost 2 bases and J lost 6; bases outside the gene matches: 7. This CDR3 is CASSETIGQVNEQFF. The CDR3 coding sequence is TGTGCCAGCAGTGAAACGATCGGACAGGTCAATGAGCAGTTCTTC.

The chain carries TRBV4-3 and TRBJ1-1; D might be TRBD1 (6 bases). The CDR3 runs to 17 residues. Trimming took 2 bases from V and 3 from J, leaving 19 bases between them. Per the germline V gene, CDR1 is LGHNA and CDR2 is YSLEER. The DNA for the CDR3 is TGCGCCAGCAGCCAAACCCTAGGACAGCCCTACGACACTGAAGCTTTCTTT. Protein: CASSQTLGQPYDTEAFF.

The chain combines TRBV18 with TRBJ2-7; 10 bases map to TRBD2. The trim removed 4 bases at V and 5 bases at J, leaving 11 bases unmatched. The CDR3 is made up of 16 amino acids. Germline CDR1 KGHSH, CDR2 LQKENI. The CDR3 DNA is TGTGCCAGCTCACACACCTTGGTCAGCGGGGGGGACGAGCAGTACTTC. Residues: CASSHTLVSGGDEQYF.

As to this clone: At one end, the junction sequence differs from germline, possibly due to a read error. The V gene is TRBV30, the J gene TRBJ1-5; TRBD1 is a possible D gene (5 bases). The V gene's germline CDR1 is GTSNPN and CDR2 SVGIG (reference sequence). This CDR3 contains 14 residues. CDR3: CAWRGLGSNQPQNF. The CDR3 region has the DNA TGTGCCTGGAGGGGACTAGGGAGCAATCAGCCCCAGAATTTT.

V gene TRBV5-4 combines with J gene TRBJ1-2; a possible D gene is TRBD1 (6 bases). The V gene's germline CDR1 is SGHNT and CDR2 YYREEE (reference sequence). This CDR3 has 12 amino acids. The V end lost 4 bases, the J end lost 4 bases, and 8 bases lay between the germline ends. The CDR3 reads CASSLDSYGYTF. CDR3 coding DNA: TGTGCCAGCAGCCTGGACAGCTATGGCTACACCTTC.

The chain employs TRBV19 and TRBJ1-6; D uncertain. This CDR3 comprises 14 residues. The V and J ends lost 2 bases and 7 bases respectively, with 9 bases between them. CDR1 and CDR2 (germline): LNHDA, SQIVND (reference sequence). This chain's CDR3 is CASSIQAVNSPLHF. The CDR3 DNA sequence: TGTGCCAGTAGTATACAGGCCGTCAATTCACCCCTCCACTTT. Based on the CDR3 plus reference TRBV19 and TRBJ1-6, the full variable domain is DGGITQSPKYLFRKEGQNVTLSCEQNLNHDAMYWYRQDPGQGLRLIYYSQIVNDFQKGDIAEGYSVSREKKESFPLTVTSAQKNPTAFYLCASSIQAVNSPLHFGNGTRLTVT.

This chain joins TRBV5-1 and TRBJ2-7, with 7 positions matching TRBD1. CDR3 size: 13 residues. V lost 3 bases to trimming and J lost 3 bases; unmatched junction nucleotides: 3. Germline CDR1 SGHRS, CDR2 YFSETQ. In DNA form, the CDR3 reads TGCGCCAGCAGCTCCGGGACAGTCTACGAGCAGTACTTC. Translating it yields CASSSGTVYEQYF. Variable domain in full (rest from reference TRBV5-1 and TRBJ2-7): KAGVTQTPRYLIKTRGQQVTLSCSPISGHRSVSWYQQTPGQGLQFLFEYFSETQRNKGNFPGRFSGRQFSNSRSEMNVSTLELGDSALYLCASSSGTVYEQYFGPGTRLTVT.

CDR3 region: CASSQDEEVTDTQYF. Here the CDR3 DNA reads TGCGCCAGCAGCCAAGACGAGGAGGTGACAGATACGCAGTATTTT. The gene calls are TRBV4-1 and TRBJ2-3, with D possibly matching TRBD2 (5 bases). V lost 0 bases and J 3 bases, leaving 10 bases between the germline ends. Per the germline V gene, CDR1 is MGHRA and CDR2 is YSYEKL. The CDR3 is 15 residues long.

The chain recombines TRBV4-3 with TRBJ2-3; TRBD2 might be the D (6 bases). The length of the CDR3 is 17 residues. Germline V lookup: CDR1 LGHNA, CDR2 YSLEER. The germline V and J ends were trimmed by 0 bases and 0 bases, with 13 bases remaining between them. The CDR3 here is CASSQDPGGVSTDTQYF. DNA of the CDR3: TGCGCCAGCAGCCAAGATCCCGGGGGAGTAAGCACAGATACGCAGTATTTT.

The chain joins TRBV7-9 to TRBJ2-7, with 7 bases fitting TRBD1. This CDR3 is built from 15 residues. Germline CDR1 is SEHNR and CDR2 is FQNEAQ (reference sequence). Trimming removed 4 bases from V and 2 bases from J; junction bases left unmatched: 8. CDR3: CASSSTDRDPYEQYF. The CDR3 DNA reads as TGTGCCAGCAGCTCCACCGACAGGGACCCCTACGAGCAGTACTTC.

This clone came up once. The gene calls are TRBV11-3 and TRBJ2-3; 7 bases line up with TRBD2. Germline-derived CDR1 and CDR2 are SGHNT and YENEEA. The CDR3 runs to 14 residues. The junction had 6 bases not matched to a gene; V was cut back by 5 bases and J by 4 bases. Here the CDR3 DNA reads TGTGCCAGCAGCGGGAGGGTGGGGGCAGATACGCAGTATTTT. It translates to CASSGRVGADTQYF.

The chain joins TRBV13 to TRBJ2-1, with a weak D call TRBD2 (7 bases). From germline, CDR1 is PRHDT and CDR2 FYEKMQ (reference sequence). The V and J ends lost 0 bases and 7 bases respectively, with 16 bases between them. The CDR3 length is 16 residues. CDR3 loop: CASSLGYRGAWNEQFF. DNA of the CDR3: TGTGCCAGCAGCTTAGGATATCGGGGGGCCTGGAATGAGCAGTTCTTC.

This clone showed up just once. The CDR3 reads CASSSASRTGWGTEAFF. The CDR3 DNA reads as TGTGCCAGCAGCTCCGCCAGCCGGACAGGGTGGGGCACTGAAGCTTTCTTT. J is TRBJ1-1 and V is TRBV7-8, with 8 bases fitting TRBD1. The germline gives CDR1 SGHVS, CDR2 FQNEAQ. The V gene end was trimmed by 4 bases and the J gene end by 4 bases; junction bases not matched to a gene: 14. This CDR3 comprises 17 residues.

This clone was seen only once. The chain joins TRBV11-3 to TRBJ2-7; D possibly corresponds to TRBD1 (5 bases). Germline V gives CDR1 SGHNT, CDR2 YENEEA. Deletions cut 0 bases from V and 2 bases from J, with 8 bases between. The CDR3 covers 14 residues. The CDR3 coding sequence is TGTGCCAGCAGCTTAGAAACAGGAGCCTACGAGCAGTACTTC. Amino acid sequence: CASSLETGAYEQYF.

CDR3 DNA sequence: TGTGCCATCAGTGACCCCGGGACTAGCGGAGGAGATGAGCAGTTCTTC. Its protein product is CAISDPGTSGGDEQFF. This rearrangement joins TRBV10-3 to TRBJ2-1; the match to TRBD2 covers 11 bases. The V gene's germline CDR1 is ENHRY and CDR2 SYGVKD. Unmatched junction bases numbered 9, after V lost 3 bases and J lost 8 bases. This CDR3 region has 16 residues.

This chain joins TRBV6-5 and TRBJ2-7; TRBD1 might be the D (6 bases). The V end was cut by 0 bases, the J end by 4 bases, with 16 bases between. Looked up from germline, CDR1 is MNHEY and CDR2 is SVGAGI. This CDR3 has 16 residues. CDR3 protein: CASSYSKVGATYEQYF. The CDR3 DNA is TGTGCCAGCAGTTACTCGAAAGTGGGGGCAACGTACGAGCAGTACTTC.

This chain joins TRBV30 and TRBJ1-5; D possibly corresponds to TRBD1 (6 bases). Germline CDR1 and CDR2: GTSNPN and SVGIG (reference sequence). The CDR3 covers 13 residues. The V and J ends lost 4 bases and 7 bases respectively, with 14 bases between them. The CDR3, as DNA: TGTGCCTGGACCGTGGGGGCTGGGCAGCCCCAGCATTTT. This translates into CAWTVGAGQPQHF.

V and J are TRBV6-1 and TRBJ2-7, with a weak D call TRBD1 (5 bases). Trimming left V 8 bases short and J 3 bases short, with 17 bases between. The CDR3 has 14 residues. CDR1 is MNHNS and CDR2 is SASEGT in the germline V gene. In DNA, the CDR3 is TGTGCCAGCTCCTTGGGGCAGATTAACTACGAGCAGTACTTC. Its protein is CASSLGQINYEQYF.

The chain has TRBV27 and TRBJ2-7, with TRBD1 matching 8 bases. Germline CDR1 reads MNHEY; CDR2 reads SMNVEV (reference sequence). The CDR3 covers 15 residues. The trim removed 6 bases at V and 3 bases at J, leaving 10 bases unmatched. The chain's CDR3 is CASSSRDRRYYEQYF. The CDR3 DNA follows: TGTGCCAGCAGCAGCCGGGACAGGCGATACTACGAGCAGTACTTC.

The chain recombines TRBV29-1 with TRBJ1-1; D is undetermined. The CDR3 is 12 residues long. Germline assignment: CDR1 SQVTM and CDR2 ANQGSEA. The germline V and J ends were trimmed by 5 bases and 4 bases, with 11 bases remaining between them. The CDR3 DNA sequence: TGCAGCGTTCTTGAGAGGGCCACTGAAGCTTTCTTT. Its translation is CSVLERATEAFF. Together with reference TRBV29-1 and TRBJ1-1, the CDR3 gives the full variable domain: SAVISQKPSRDICQRGTSLTIQCQVDSQVTMMFWYRQQPGQSLTLIATANQGSEATYESGFVIDKFPISRPNLTFSTLTVSNMSPEDSSIYLCSVLERATEAFFGQGTRLTVV.

The V call is TRBV4-2, the J call TRBJ2-5, with 12 nucleotides matching TRBD1. Germline-derived CDR1 and CDR2 are LGHNA and YNFKEQ. After removal of 4 bases from V and 4 bases from J, the junction contained 4 bases not matched to a gene. The CDR3 runs 15 residues. In DNA, the CDR3 is TGTGCCAGCAGCCCAGGGACAGGGGGCAGAGAGACCCAGTACTTC. It yields the protein CASSPGTGGRETQYF.

The rearrangement uses TRBV21-1 and TRBJ2-3; the table names TRBD1, a call not compared with the DNA. TRBV21-1 is a pseudogene locus. This CDR3 contains 16 residues. CDR3 sequence (DNA): TGTGCCAGCAGCTCAGGGGGAGTAACCTACACAGATACGCAGTATTTT. Its translation: CASSSGGVTYTDTQYF.

The chain couples TRBV11-2 to TRBJ2-7; the D gene is possibly TRBD2 (6 bases). The CDR3 runs 14 residues. Trimming cost V 5 bases and J 1 base, with 12 bases left between them. Germline CDR1 SGHAT, CDR2 FQNNGV. The CDR3 nucleotides are TGTGCCAGCAGCCTCTCGGGACTTTCCTACGAGCAGTACTTC. The encoded protein is CASSLSGLSYEQYF. Full variable domain (outside the CDR3, taken from reference TRBV11-2 and TRBJ2-7): EAGVAQSPRYKIIEKRQSVAFWCNPISGHATLYWYQQILGQGPKLLIQFQNNGVVDDSQLPKDRFSAERLKGVDSTLKIQPAKLEDSAVYLCASSLSGLSYEQYFGPGTRLTVT.

The chain uses TRBV18 and TRBJ1-4, with TRBD1 as a possible D gene (5 bases). Trimming left V 3 bases short and J 7 bases short, with 15 bases between. CDR1 is KGHSH, CDR2 LQKENI, per germline. The CDR3 runs 15 residues. CDR3 in amino acids: CASSPEQVSGEKLFF. The CDR3 coding sequence is TGTGCCAGCTCACCGGAACAGGTATCAGGTGAAAAACTGTTTTTT.